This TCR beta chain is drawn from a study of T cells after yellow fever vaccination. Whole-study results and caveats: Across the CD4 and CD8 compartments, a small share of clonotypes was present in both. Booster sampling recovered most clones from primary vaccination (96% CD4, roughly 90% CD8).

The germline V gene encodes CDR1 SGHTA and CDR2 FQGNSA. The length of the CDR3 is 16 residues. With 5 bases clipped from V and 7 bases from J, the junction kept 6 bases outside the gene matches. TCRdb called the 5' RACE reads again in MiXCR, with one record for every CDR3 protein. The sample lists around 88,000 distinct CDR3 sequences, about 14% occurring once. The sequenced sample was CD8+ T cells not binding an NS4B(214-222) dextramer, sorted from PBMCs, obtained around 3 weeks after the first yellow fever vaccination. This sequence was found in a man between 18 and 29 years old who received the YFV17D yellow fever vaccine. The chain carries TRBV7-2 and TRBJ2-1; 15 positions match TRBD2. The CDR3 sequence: CASSPLGLAGGNEQFF. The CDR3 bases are TGTGCCAGCAGCCCGCTGGGACTAGCGGGGGGTAATGAGCAGTTCTTC. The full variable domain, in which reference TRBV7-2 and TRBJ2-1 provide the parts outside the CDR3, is GAGVSQSPSNKVTEKGKDVELRCDPISGHTALYWYRQSLGQGLEFLIYFQGNSAPDKSGLPSDRFSAERTGGSVSTLTIQRTQQEDSAVYLCASSPLGLAGGNEQFFGPGTRLTVL.